This TCR beta chain derives from a study of shared clonotypes between healthy human individuals. Whole-study findings and limits: Estimated clonotype richness was generally higher in naive than memory subsets. The sharing of about 5% of naive CD4 clonotypes was seen across a few donors.

Germline V lookup: CDR1 LGHNA, CDR2 YSLEER. This CDR3 has 14 amino acids. Trimming took 4 bases from V and 2 from J, leaving 11 bases between them. Libraries were prepared by immunoSEQ multiplex PCR; TCRdb keeps only in-frame clonotypes and omits some of them. The sample holds roughly 1,100,000 clones, about 70% seen once. As concerns this clone: Antigen specificity is unknown.

The source is a man aged 18 to 30 in good health. The sequenced material came from memory CD4+ T cells sorted from blood. Described subset: CD45RA-negative fraction. The J gene is TRBJ1-1, the V gene TRBV4-3; weak D call: TRBD1 (6 bases). CDR3 region: CASSLRDTNTEAFF. The CDR3 DNA reads TGCGCCAGCAGCCTCCGGGACACCAACACTGAAGCTTTCTTT.